Here is one T cell receptor (beta chain) with its context. No cognate antigen has been identified for it. No base qualities exist here, and no much larger clone lies one base off it. Sorted unstimulated T cells and proliferating T cells recovered from mixed lymphocyte reactions were subjected to TCRbeta CDR3 sequencing. Fresh whole blood from roughly ten HLA-typed healthy donors was used to isolate PBMCs. The data were taken from a study of siplizumab effects on memory and regulatory T cells (dated by TCRdb to the late 2010s). About the full investigation: The study looked at the effect of siplizumab, an anti-CD2 antibody, on alloreactive T-cell subsets in allogeneic mixed lymphocyte reactions made from human PBMCs.

V and J are truncated by 4 bases and 4 bases respectively, leaving an intervening sequence of 17 bases. In the germline V gene (reference sequence), CDR1 corresponds to SGHNT and CDR2 to YYREEE. Spanning cysteine to phenylalanine, the CDR3 consists of 15 amino acids. Only the CDR3 DNA is retained, 45 bases long and in frame from the first base. Overall study results and their limits: Among mappable alloreactive CD4+ clones, an average Treg-derived fraction of 68.8% was observed with siplizumab, compared with around 28% in control reactions. A naive or memory phenotype could not be assigned to roughly 80-97% of proliferating CD4+ or CD8+ clones. The cumulative frequency of alloreactive sequences that could be traced back to unstimulated CD4+ memory T cells was significantly reduced by siplizumab. Unstimulated naive T cells appeared more diverse than memory T cells, and naive cells seemed to contribute substantially to the alloresponse. Because sequences below about 10^-5 frequency were poorly captured, only a minor fraction of alloreactive clones could be mapped to unstimulated subsets. Whether proliferating Tregs from siplizumab cultures actually had suppressive function was not functionally confirmed.

Library generation was performed with the immunoSEQ multiplex PCR assay. Some 100,000 TCR templates per sample were assayed by the deep sequencing platform. Genomic DNA extracted from sorted T cells was the material used for TCRbeta CDR3 sequencing. The study's own analysis went as follows. The R programming language was used for clonal analysis of TCRbeta CDR3 data. Alloreactive CD4+ and CD8+ clones were identified by comparing unstimulated samples to CFSE-low samples taken after the reaction. Regulatory or non-regulatory origin was assigned to alloreactive CD4+ clones by matching of sequences to sorted unstimulated Treg and non-Treg repertoires. The source is immuneACCESS, and TCRdb retained only in-frame sequences with V and J called. Part of the clones is not carried over; for the studies checked, unresolved V genes explain less than half of this, and the remainder is unexplained. D and trimming were read from the DNA, whereas the V and J calls and clone size are those reported in that table. The sample table lists some 100,000 clones, 75% to 95% of them with a count of one. The biggest ten clones account for about 2.4% of the sample.

Sequencing input: CD4+ T cells sorted from blood. The chain is made from TRBV5-4 and TRBJ1-2, with a weak D call of TRBD1 (5 bases match). This receptor was identified in a human donor in good health. Some clones in this sample may be carry-over from other donors' samples. The sequence in DNA is TGTGCCAGCAGCCTATCGATGGGGGAAGCCTATGGCTACACCTTC. This sequence encodes CASSLSMGEAYGYTF.